This T cell receptor beta chain was documented in a study of vaccination effects on CD4 cells after COVID-19. The CDR3 has 13 amino acids. Germline V CDR1 and CDR2: SGHDN, FVKESK. The germline V and J ends were trimmed by 0 bases and 4 bases, with 6 bases remaining between them. Using viral peptide pools, the ViraFEST assay grew out antigen-specific CD4+ T cells prior to sequencing. Isolation of CD4+ T cells took place after about ten days of culture. Two doses of either BNT162b2 or mRNA-1273 were given to each participant. Negative nucleocapsid antibody tests before and after vaccination confirmed no previous SARS-CoV-2 infection. General observations from the study: Few convalescent patients, and no early post-infection timepoints, were available to the study.

The protocol was immunoSEQ multiplex PCR, while the TCRdb copy is restricted to in-frame clones and leaves out a portion. This repertoire shows about 50,000 clones, 65% to 75% found once; its top ten account for about 14%. This clone has just a few counts. Antigen unknown. The gene calls are TRBV14 and TRBJ1-1; D call uncertain. The sequence came from a human donor who received a COVID-19 vaccine. The sequenced sample was CD4+ T cells from PBMCs cultured with HCoV-OC43 spike peptides, obtained after COVID-19 vaccination. Subset reported: HCoV-OC43 spike overlapping peptide pool stimulation. The CDR3 DNA reads as TGTGCCAGCAGCCAAGATTGGGGCACTGAAGCTTTCTTT. Its translation: CASSQDWGTEAFF.